The 21 T cell receptor beta chains below come from one sample, sequenced in a study of blood T cell repertoires in COVID-19. Generated by immunoSEQ multiplex PCR, the TCRdb table keeps only in-frame clones and is missing some. The data show about 420,000 clones, with roughly 90% seen just once and less than 0.95% held by the top ten. The sample taken for sequencing was peripheral blood. The receptors here all came from a man aged 18 to 35 with COVID-19, enrolled during active disease.

V usage is TRBV11-3 and J usage is TRBJ2-1, with 13 nucleotides matching TRBD2. Unmatched junction bases numbered 1, after V lost 4 bases and J lost 4 bases. The CDR3 totals 15 residues. Germline lookup yields CDR1 SGHNT and CDR2 YENEEA. The CDR3 sequence: CASSSLAGGYNEQFF. The DNA of the CDR3 is TGTGCCAGCAGCTCACTAGCGGGGGGGTACAATGAGCAGTTCTTC.

The genes are TRBV18 and TRBJ2-3, with TRBD2 identical over 15 bases. The CDR3 extends over 18 amino acids. From germline, CDR1 is KGHSH and CDR2 LQKENI. With 6 bases clipped from V and 3 bases from J, the junction kept 10 bases outside the gene matches. The CDR3 is CASSRTSGGAILTDTQYF. The CDR3 bases are TGTGCCAGCTCTCGGACTAGCGGGGGGGCAATTTTAACAGATACGCAGTATTTT.

Only a few counts were recorded for this clone. The genes are TRBV7-9 and TRBJ2-5; a possible D gene is TRBD1 (5 bases). Trimming took 5 bases from V and 5 from J, leaving 15 bases between them. CDR1 is SEHNR and CDR2 is FQNEAQ in the germline V gene (reference sequence). The length of the CDR3 is 14 residues. CDR3 residues: CASSQQAVYETQYF. The CDR3, as DNA: TGTGCCAGCAGCCAACAGGCCGTGTACGAGACCCAGTACTTC.

The chain links TRBV5-4 to TRBJ2-7; 7 nucleotides match TRBD2. The CDR3 consists of 15 residues. Germline V gene data show CDR1 as SGHNT and CDR2 as YYREEE (reference sequence). Unmatched junction bases numbered 8, after V lost 4 bases and J lost 1 base. The CDR3 loop reads CASSKPGTTSYEQYF. For the CDR3, the DNA is TGTGCCAGCAGCAAACCCGGGACTACATCCTACGAGCAGTACTTC.

The rearrangement joins TRBV7-8 to TRBJ2-7, with TRBD2 identical over 11 bases. V lost 1 base, J lost 4 bases, and 9 bases stayed unmatched. CDR1 is SGHVS, CDR2 FQNEAQ, per germline. The CDR3 sequence is 17 residues long. This CDR3 reads CASSLGDRLAGSYEQYF. CDR3 coding DNA: TGTGCCAGCAGCTTAGGAGACAGACTAGCGGGGTCTTACGAGCAGTACTTC.

The rearrangement links TRBV29-1 to TRBJ1-1; D is uncertain. Germline V gene data show CDR1 as SQVTM and CDR2 as ANQGSEA. V was trimmed by 4 bases and J by 1 base, leaving 13 bases between them. CDR3 length equals 14 residues. The CDR3 spells CSVVGHKTNTEAFF. CDR3 bases: TGCAGCGTTGTTGGTCACAAAACGAACACTGAAGCTTTCTTT.

The chain combines TRBV4-1 with TRBJ2-7, with TRBD1 as a possible D gene (5 bases). Germline loops: CDR1 MGHRA, CDR2 YSYEKL. CDR3 size: 14 residues. V dropped 0 bases and J dropped 5 bases, with 11 bases sitting between them. The CDR3 nucleotides read TGCGCCAGCAGCCAAGATGGGGTCAGGGACGAGCAGTACTTC. Translated, it gives CASSQDGVRDEQYF.

This chain uses TRBV5-5 with TRBJ2-5, with a possible D match to TRBD1 (5 bases). This CDR3 is built from 14 residues. Looked up from germline, CDR1 is SGHKS and CDR2 is YYEKEE (reference sequence). Deletions cut 6 bases from V and 4 bases from J, with 16 bases between. CDR3 sequence (DNA): TGTGCCAGCACCAACAGGACAAAGGGAGAGACCCAGTACTTC. This translates into CASTNRTKGETQYF.

The rearrangement joins TRBV2 to TRBJ1-5; TRBD1 might be the D (5 bases). Germline assignment: CDR1 SNHLY and CDR2 FYNNEI. The V end lost 2 bases, the J end lost 4 bases, and 12 bases lay between the germline ends. The CDR3 runs 15 residues. CDR3 DNA: TGTGCCAGCAGTGAAATGTTGACAGATAATCAGCCCCAGCATTTT. Translating it yields CASSEMLTDNQPQHF.

This clone was seen just once. The V gene is TRBV30, the J gene TRBJ2-5; 13 bases agree with TRBD2. CDR1 and CDR2 (germline): GTSNPN, SVGIG (reference sequence). The CDR3 contains 17 residues. The junction had 13 bases not matched to a gene; V was cut back by 1 base and J by 8 bases. The CDR3 nucleotides read TGTGCCTGGAGTGGACTAGCGGGAGGTACTGCAAGAGGCACCCAGTACTTC. It codes for CAWSGLAGGTARGTQYF.

The gene calls are TRBV5-5 and TRBJ2-7, with TRBD2 matching 14 bases. Germline V gives CDR1 SGHKS, CDR2 YYEKEE (reference sequence). V was clipped by 4 bases and J by 0 bases; unmatched bases: 12. This CDR3 has 19 amino acids. The CDR3 spells CASSRTPGLAGADSYEQYF. In nucleotides, the CDR3 is TGTGCCAGCAGCAGAACCCCGGGACTAGCGGGGGCTGACTCCTACGAGCAGTACTTC.

The chain combines TRBV12-3 or TRBV12-4 with TRBJ2-5; tentatively, D is TRBD1 (6 bases). This CDR3 contains 13 residues. The V end was cut by 3 bases, the J end by 3 bases, with 8 bases between. The CDR3 loop is CASSFSGEETQYF. In nucleotides, the CDR3 is TGTGCCAGCAGTTTTTCAGGGGAAGAGACCCAGTACTTC.

The CDR3 loop reads CASSESGAAPTYEQYF. The CDR3 coding sequence is TGTGCCAGCAGTGAAAGCGGGGCAGCCCCTACCTACGAGCAGTACTTC. The rearrangement joins TRBV6-1 to TRBJ2-7; 7 bases align to TRBD2. Germline CDR1 MNHNS, CDR2 SASEGT. With V trimmed by 2 bases and J by 2 bases, 9 bases remained unmatched. This CDR3 is built from 16 residues.

The chain links TRBV6-5 to TRBJ1-4; 7 bases match TRBD1. V lost 5 bases, J lost 2 bases, and 2 bases stayed unmatched. The germline CDR1 and CDR2 sequences are MNHEY and SVGAGI. This CDR3 has 14 residues. CDR3 DNA sequence: TGTGCCAGCAGTATGACAGGGACTAATGAAAAACTGTTTTTT. This gives the protein CASSMTGTNEKLFF.

The chain uses TRBV18 and TRBJ2-2; 10 bases are a match to TRBD1. CDR1 and CDR2 (germline): KGHSH, LQKENI. This CDR3 is built from 16 residues. The ends lost 4 bases at V and 3 bases at J; junction bases unmatched: 5. The CDR3 region is CASSHGGTGDTGELFF. In nucleotides, the CDR3 is TGTGCCAGCTCACATGGGGGGACAGGGGACACCGGGGAGCTGTTTTTT.

The sample holds one count of this clone. The chain employs TRBV4-2 and TRBJ2-7; no clear D. V gave up 3 bases and J gave up 0 bases, with 15 bases separating them. Germline lookup yields CDR1 LGHNA and CDR2 YNFKEQ. The CDR3 covers 16 residues. The CDR3 region is CASSHRLGEVSYEQYF. The CDR3 DNA follows: TGTGCCAGCAGCCACCGGTTAGGAGAGGTCTCCTACGAGCAGTACTTC.

The chain combines TRBV7-8 with TRBJ2-2; 7 positions match TRBD2. J lost 6 bases, V lost 6 bases, and 13 bases had no gene match. Per the germline V gene, CDR1 is SGHVS and CDR2 is FQNEAQ. The CDR3 consists of 16 residues. For the CDR3, the DNA is TGTGCCAGCAGACTCTCCTTACTAGCGTCTTCCGGGGAGCTGTTTTTT. This sequence encodes CASRLSLLASSGELFF. Variable domain in full (rest from reference TRBV7-8 and TRBJ2-2): GAGVSQSPRYKVAKRGQDVALRCDPISGHVSLFWYQQALGQGPEFLTYFQNEAQLDKSGLPSDRFFAERPEGSVSTLKIQRTQQEDSAVYLCASRLSLLASSGELFFGEGSRLTVL.

The V and J genes are TRBV19 and TRBJ2-1; TRBD1 matches at 7 bases. V lost 4 bases to trimming and J lost 2 bases; unmatched junction nucleotides: 2. Germline V CDR1 and CDR2: LNHDA, SQIVND (reference sequence). The CDR3 sequence is 14 residues long. CDR3 loop: CASSRDSAYNEQFF. The CDR3 DNA is TGTGCCAGTAGTAGGGACAGTGCCTACAATGAGCAGTTCTTC.

The rearrangement joins TRBV11-2 to TRBJ2-7; weak D call: TRBD1 (6 bases). CDR3 length equals 15 residues. CDR1 and CDR2 from the germline V gene are SGHAT and FQNNGV. V shed 5 bases and J shed 2 bases, with 16 bases lying between them. The CDR3 spells CASSDGTLAPYEQYF. The DNA for the CDR3 is TGTGCCAGCAGCGACGGGACATTGGCCCCCTACGAGCAGTACTTC.

J is TRBJ2-2 and V is TRBV9; D gene uncertain. The CDR3 length is 15 residues. V was shortened by 0 bases and J by 0 bases, with 6 bases between the two germline ends. The germline gives CDR1 SGDLS, CDR2 YYNGEE. The DNA of the CDR3 is TGTGCCAGCAGCGTAGTGGCTGCGAACACCGGGGAGCTGTTTTTT. Encoded protein: CASSVVAANTGELFF.

This rearrangement joins TRBV5-1 to TRBJ2-7; 7 nucleotides match TRBD1. The germline V gene has CDR1 SGHRS and CDR2 YFSETQ. This CDR3 comprises 14 residues. V lost 0 bases, J lost 2 bases, and 2 bases stayed unmatched. The CDR3 sequence is CASSLDRGPYEQYF. The CDR3 DNA reads TGCGCCAGCAGCTTGGACAGGGGTCCCTACGAGCAGTACTTC.